The T cell receptor beta chain under discussion was sequenced for a study of PD-L1 blockade in urothelial cancer. Study information: The study started patients on atezolizumab in the mid-2010s, giving 1,200 mg intravenously every 3 weeks. At 6 weeks and at 3 weeks (second dose) after treatment start, blood was analyzed. In terms of prior chemotherapy, patients had received 0 to 3 regimens.

Some clones are missing from TCRdb's copy, which holds only in-frame ones; the method was immunoSEQ multiplex PCR. This table has around 70,000 clones, over 80% appearing once. A few counts support this clone. Time point specified: pretreatment peripheral blood. The CDR3 loop spans 16 amino acids. V lost 0 bases to trimming and J lost 4 bases, with 16 bases between them. From germline, CDR1 is SGHRS and CDR2 YFSETQ. This chain connects TRBV5-1 to TRBJ2-5; D is perhaps TRBD2 (5 bases). This sequence was found in a woman aged 70 to 79 with urothelial cancer. Sequenced here: PBMCs, sampled around atezolizumab (anti-PD-L1) treatment. CDR3 sequence: CASSLVTTGEGETQYF. The CDR3 DNA follows: TGCGCCAGCAGCTTGGTGACGACTGGCGAGGGAGAGACCCAGTACTTC.